The 7 T cell receptor beta chains below were found in one sample sequenced in a study of blood T cell repertoires in COVID-19. The table came from immunoSEQ multiplex PCR; TCRdb's copy has only in-frame clones and leaves some out. Of just under 350,000 clones in the sample, under 95% are singletons; the top ten hold around 3.3%. Material for sequencing was peripheral blood. The receptor source for this set is a woman between 18 and 29 years old who had recovered from COVID-19.

J is TRBJ2-7 and V is TRBV4-3, with D possibly TRBD1 on 6 matching bases. This CDR3 contains 14 residues. Germline CDR1 reads LGHNA; CDR2 reads YSLEER. V lost 2 bases and J 7 bases, leaving 15 bases between the germline ends. DNA for the CDR3: TGCGCCAGCAGCCAACTGACAGGCGTAGATGAGCAGTACGTC. Amino acids: CASSQLTGVDEQYV.

This clone was found a few times. Other DNA sequences of this sample code for an identical CDR3. The chain uses TRBV11-2 and TRBJ2-5; D remains unclear. With 5 bases removed from V and 3 bases from J, the gap between germline ends came to 4 bases. CDR1 is SGHAT and CDR2 is FQNNGV in the germline V gene. The CDR3 runs to 11 residues. For the CDR3, the DNA is TGTGCCAGCAGCCCCAAAGAGACCCAGTACTTC. It codes for CASSPKETQYF.

The chain recombines TRBV11-3 with TRBJ1-1, with unresolved D. Germline CDR1 is SGHNT and CDR2 is YENEEA. Trimming removed 5 bases from V and 1 base from J, with 14 bases in between. This CDR3 is 15 amino acids long. The CDR3 region is CASSQDGGWNTEAFF. The CDR3 nucleotides read TGTGCCAGCAGCCAAGATGGCGGTTGGAACACTGAAGCTTTCTTT.

The rearrangement links TRBV12-3 or TRBV12-4 to TRBJ1-5, with unresolved D. The CDR3 totals 12 residues. Trimming stripped 3 bases from V and 7 bases from J, with 7 bases between. CDR3 loop: CASSFGGQPQHF. The CDR3 DNA follows: TGTGCCAGCAGTTTCGGCGGGCAGCCCCAGCATTTT.

The J gene is TRBJ2-1, the V gene TRBV11-3; 8 nucleotides match TRBD1. The V gene end was trimmed by 0 bases and the J gene end by 10 bases; junction bases not matched to a gene: 14. The CDR3 extends over 17 amino acids. Looked up from germline, CDR1 is SGHNT and CDR2 is YENEEA. CDR3 sequence (DNA): TGTGCCAGCAGCTTAGATGTGGGGGCAGGGGGCCGAAGAGAGCAGTTCTTC. Amino acid sequence: CASSLDVGAGGRREQFF.

The chain carries TRBV5-4 and TRBJ2-3; 15 nucleotides agree with TRBD2. This CDR3 comprises 16 residues. Per the germline V gene, CDR1 is SGHNT and CDR2 is YYREEE (reference sequence). Germline trimming cut 5 bases from V and 4 bases from J; bases unmatched to any gene: 5. This CDR3 is CASSRTSGRAPDTQYF. As DNA, the CDR3 is TGTGCCAGCAGTCGGACTAGCGGGAGGGCCCCAGATACGCAGTATTTT.

The chain carries TRBV19 and TRBJ2-1; 9 nucleotides align to TRBD1. Germline values: CDR1 LNHDA, CDR2 SQIVND (reference sequence). There are 15 residues in the CDR3. V lost 5 bases and J lost 8; bases outside the gene matches: 10. CDR3 coding DNA: TGTGCCAGTAGTTCCCGGGACAGGGTTCATTATGAGCAGTTCTTC. Encoded protein: CASSSRDRVHYEQFF.